This T cell receptor beta chain was sequenced in a study of blood T cell repertoires in COVID-19. Overall study context: COVID-19 samples collected from the United States, Italy and Spain covered acute and convalescent phases.

The table came from immunoSEQ multiplex PCR; TCRdb's copy has only in-frame clones and leaves some out. The sample carries 200,000 or so clones, around 84% recorded once. The CDR3 spans 13 residues. The germline gives CDR1 SQVTM, CDR2 ANQGSEA. V was trimmed by 4 bases and J by 0 bases, leaving 9 bases between them. This chain connects TRBV29-1 to TRBJ1-1; D uncertain. This receptor was taken from a man aged 60 to 75 with acute or convalescent COVID-19. The sample consisted of peripheral blood. CDR3 amino acids: CSVARVLNTEAFF. Here the CDR3 DNA reads TGCAGCGTTGCCCGGGTCTTGAACACTGAAGCTTTCTTT.